Here is one T cell receptor beta chain with its context. Antigen specificity is unknown. These data originate in a study of cytomegalovirus exposure and HLA in healthy donors. Study-level results: Most observed TCR sequences were rare, whereas some public TCRs were detected in many donors. V- and J-gene trimming of TCR beta was linked (in a later analysis) to a missense DCLRE1C variant.

The junction had 3 bases not matched to a gene; V was cut back by 4 bases and J by 0 bases. This CDR3 comprises 16 residues. Per germline, CDR1 SGDLS and CDR2 YYNGEE. Primers: 60 Vbeta forward and 13 Jbeta reverse. Method: immunoSEQ multiplex PCR; TCRdb's copy keeps in-frame clones and lacks some. The table records about 220,000 clones, over 80% of them present only once. The source is a man aged 35 to 55 in good health and CMV-seropositive. The source material was PBMCs. The chain recombines TRBV9 with TRBJ2-1, with TRBD2 identical over 11 bases. The CDR3 loop is CASSPTSGSSYNEQFF. In DNA, the CDR3 is TGTGCCAGCAGCCCTACTAGCGGGAGCTCCTACAATGAGCAGTTCTTC.